Listed here are 30 T cell receptor beta chains from one sample, sequenced in a study of T cells in Graves' hyperthyroidism and ophthalmopathy. From RNA transcripts, TCR beta CDR3 regions were amplified. Carried out on the TCR CDR3, a first-round RT-PCR used the HTBI primer set. In TCRdb, the multiplex PCR reads were re-called with MiXCR into one record per CDR3 protein. The sample lists a few hundred thousand distinct CDR3 sequences; about 45% were seen once. The sequenced material came from peripheral blood or thyroid tissue (not recorded which). Receptors originate from an adult woman with Graves' disease, either hyperthyroidism or ophthalmopathy (not recorded which).

At least ten counts were recorded for this clonotype. V gene TRBV7-9 combines with J gene TRBJ1-4; no clear D gene. Trimming took off 6 bases at V and 7 bases at J, with 18 bases between the two ends. CDR3 size: 15 residues. Germline V lookup: CDR1 SEHNR, CDR2 FQNEAQ (reference sequence). DNA of the CDR3: TGTGCCAGCAGTCCGGACCGGGCCAACCTTGAAAAACTGTTTTTT. Its translation: CASSPDRANLEKLFF.

As for this clonotype: Just one base apart from a much larger clone, this may be a read error. V and J are TRBV7-2 and TRBJ2-5, with 8 positions matching TRBD1. This CDR3 has 14 amino acids. V dropped 6 bases and J dropped 5; count of bases not matched to a gene: 8. Looked up from germline, CDR1 is SGHTA and CDR2 is FQGNSA. The CDR3 protein is CASSSPGQVETQYF. The CDR3, as DNA: TGTGCCAGCAGTTCGCCGGGACAGGTGGAGACCCAGTACTTC.

The chain joins TRBV7-2 to TRBJ2-7; 8 nucleotides match TRBD2. J was trimmed by 5 bases and V by 11 bases; bases with no gene match: 5. Per the germline V gene, CDR1 is SGHTA and CDR2 is FQGNSA. This CDR3 comprises 11 residues. This CDR3 is CAGGGRDEQYF. The CDR3 nucleotides read TGTGCCGGCGGGGGGCGGGACGAGCAGTACTTC.

V and J are TRBV10-3 and TRBJ1-6; 8 nucleotides match TRBD1. Germline loops: CDR1 ENHRY, CDR2 SYGVKD. V lost 10 bases and J lost 5; bases outside the gene matches: 7. CDR3 length: 14 residues. The DNA for the CDR3 is TGTGCCACCGGACCGACAGGGGATAATTCACCCCTCCACTTT. This gives the protein CATGPTGDNSPLHF.

This clonotype was recorded many times. This chain joins TRBV15 and TRBJ2-5, with 8 bases aligning to TRBD2. The CDR3 has 17 amino acids. Germline CDR1 reads LNHNV; CDR2 reads YYDKDF (reference sequence). Trimming removed 3 bases from V and 1 base from J; junction bases left unmatched: 10. This CDR3 reads CATSSGISGRSQETQYF. Written as DNA, the CDR3 is TGTGCCACCAGCAGTGGGATCAGCGGGAGATCCCAAGAGACCCAGTACTTC.

The V call is TRBV5-2, the J call TRBJ2-2; no DNA check was done on the table's D call, TRBD1. TRBV5-2 constitutes a pseudogene. CDR3 length: 11 amino acids. This CDR3 is CASKKGGELFF. Here the CDR3 DNA reads TGTGCCAGCAAGAAGGGGGGGGAGCTGTTTTTT.

This clonotype has only one observation. The V and J genes are TRBV10-3 and TRBJ1-1; possible D gene TRBD1, 6 bases. CDR1 is ENHRY, CDR2 SYGVKD, per germline. The V end was cut by 0 bases, the J end by 3 bases, with 11 bases between. The CDR3 has 15 residues. CDR3 in DNA: TGTGCCATCAGTGAGTCATTTTCAGGGGACACTGAAGCTTTCTTT. The encoded protein is CAISESFSGDTEAFF.

This chain connects TRBV10-3 to TRBJ2-3; TRBD1 matches at 8 bases. Germline V gene sequence: CDR1 ENHRY, CDR2 SYGVKD. Trimming cost V 10 bases and J 5 bases; bases outside gene matches: 11. The CDR3 has 14 residues. The CDR3 spells CASRPRGLGDTQYF. In DNA, the CDR3 is TGTGCCAGCAGACCCAGGGGGCTTGGAGATACGCAGTATTTT.

This sequence joins TRBV2 and TRBJ1-2, with D possibly matching TRBD1 (5 bases). This CDR3 has 11 residues. Deletions cut 8 bases from V and 8 bases from J, with 12 bases between. Germline values: CDR1 SNHLY, CDR2 FYNNEI. CDR3 region: CASGTSRGYTF. As DNA, the CDR3 is TGTGCCAGCGGGACGTCCCGGGGCTACACCTTC.

The V gene is TRBV30, the J gene TRBJ1-6; D uncertain. V was cut by 7 bases and J by 9 bases, with 13 bases left in between. The germline V gene encodes CDR1 GTSNPN and CDR2 SVGIG (reference sequence). This CDR3 is 12 amino acids long. The DNA of the CDR3 is TGTGCCTTGCGCTCGGGAGCTTCACCCCTCCACTTT. Its protein product is CALRSGASPLHF. The full variable domain, with the rest looked up from reference TRBV30 and TRBJ1-6, is SQTIHQWPATLVQPVGSPLSLECTVEGTSNPNLYWYRQAAGRGLQLLFYSVGIGQISSEVPQNLSASRPQDRQFILSSKKLLLSDSGFYLCALRSGASPLHFGNGTRLTVT.

In this sample, this clonotype turned up many times. This chain connects TRBV19 to TRBJ1-2; D unclear. The CDR3 sequence is 12 residues long. With 4 bases removed from V and 1 base from J, the gap between germline ends came to 4 bases. Germline V gene data show CDR1 as LNHDA and CDR2 as SQIVND (reference sequence). Written as DNA, the CDR3 is TGTGCCAGTAGTAACAGTAACTATGGCTACACCTTC. It translates to CASSNSNYGYTF.

This rearrangement joins TRBV7-2 to TRBJ1-2; D might be TRBD1 (5 bases). CDR3 length: 14 residues. Trimming pared 5 bases from V and 4 bases from J, leaving 14 bases between. CDR1 is SGHTA and CDR2 is FQGNSA in the germline V gene. The DNA for the CDR3 is TGTGCCAGCAGCCAATCCCCGGGACTCTATGGCTACACCTTC. Translation: CASSQSPGLYGYTF. Full variable domain (outside the CDR3, taken from reference TRBV7-2 and TRBJ1-2): GAGVSQSPSNKVTEKGKDVELRCDPISGHTALYWYRQSLGQGLEFLIYFQGNSAPDKSGLPSDRFSAERTGGSVSTLTIQRTQQEDSAVYLCASSQSPGLYGYTFGSGTRLTVV.

Points on this clonotype: A junction boundary mismatches the germline segment, possibly from a read error. The chain uses TRBV5-1 and TRBJ1-1; 7 bases are a match to TRBD1. Germline V CDR1 and CDR2: SGHRS, YFSETQ. This CDR3 region has 14 residues. Here the CDR3 reads CASSPLDRNTEALF. CDR3 sequence (DNA): TGCGCCAGCAGCCCGTTGGACAGGAACACTGAAGCTCTCTTT.

The rearrangement uses TRBV6-5 and TRBJ2-6; the D is unclear. The V end was cut by 5 bases, the J end by 0 bases, with 14 bases between. This CDR3 contains 17 residues. The germline V gene has CDR1 MNHEY and CDR2 SVGAGI. The DNA for the CDR3 is TGTGCCAGCAGTACCGTCCTTGTATACTCTGGGGCCAACGTCCTGACTTTC. Its protein is CASSTVLVYSGANVLTF.

The chain recombines TRBV24-1 with TRBJ2-6; D is possibly TRBD2 (6 bases). The CDR3 runs 16 residues. CDR1 and CDR2 from the germline V gene are KGHDR and SFDVKD. V gave up 2 bases and J gave up 4 bases, with 11 bases separating them. The CDR3 region is CATSDSGAGGANVLTF. CDR3 nucleotides: TGTGCCACCAGTGATTCCGGGGCGGGGGGGGCCAACGTCCTGACTTTC.

The table lists this clonotype with a count of one. This chain joins TRBV7-9 and TRBJ2-2; unclear D gene. The CDR3 runs 14 residues. The V end lost 5 bases, the J end lost 1 base, and 8 bases lay between the germline ends. Germline loops: CDR1 SEHNR, CDR2 FQNEAQ (reference sequence). In DNA form, the CDR3 reads TGTGCCAGCAGCCAGAAGAGGAACACCGGGGAGCTGTTTTTT. It codes for CASSQKRNTGELFF.

This clonotype has just a few counts. This chain connects TRBV28 to TRBJ2-7; no clear D. The CDR3 runs to 12 residues. Germline CDR1 MDHEN, CDR2 SYDVKM. The V end lost 6 bases, the J end lost 6 bases, and 12 bases lay between the germline ends. This CDR3 is CASSPILTEQYF. CDR3 nucleotide sequence: TGTGCCAGCAGCCCGATCCTAACCGAGCAGTACTTC.

A note on this clonotype: Relative to the germline gene, one junction end is altered; a read error may explain this. The V call is TRBV29-1, the J call TRBJ1-3; D gene uncertain. The CDR3 spans 14 residues. The germline V gene encodes CDR1 SQVTM and CDR2 ANQGSEA. CDR3 loop: CSVEGEAAGNTTYF. In DNA, the CDR3 is TGCAGCGTTGAGGGTGAGGCGGCTGGAAACACCACATATTTT. The full variable domain, in which reference TRBV29-1 and TRBJ1-3 provide the parts outside the CDR3, is SAVISQKPSRDICQRGTSLTIQCQVDSQVTMMFWYRQQPGQSLTLIATANQGSEATYESGFVIDKFPISRPNLTFSTLTVSNMSPEDSSIYLCSVEGEAAGNTTYFGEGSWLTVV.

The sample holds many counts of this clonotype. V is TRBV7-2 and J is TRBJ2-5, with D unclear. Germline V gene sequence: CDR1 SGHTA, CDR2 FQGNSA. V was pared by 3 bases and J by 9 bases, with 11 bases between. The CDR3 has 12 residues. Here the CDR3 DNA reads TGTGCCAGCAGCTTTGGGTCGACCCCCCAGTACTTC. Its protein product is CASSFGSTPQYF.

This clonotype was found many times. The rearrangement uses TRBV6-1 and TRBJ2-5; 7 bases line up with TRBD1. The trim removed 5 bases at V and 1 base at J, leaving 7 bases unmatched. The CDR3 loop spans 15 amino acids. CDR1 is MNHNS, CDR2 SASEGT, per germline. Here the CDR3 reads CASSMDRIAQETQYF. The CDR3 DNA reads TGTGCCAGCAGTATGGACAGGATTGCCCAAGAGACCCAGTACTTC.

Remarks on this clonotype: Being one base from a much bigger clone, this may be a read error. J is TRBJ2-5 and V is TRBV24-1; 9 bases line up with TRBD1. The CDR3 contains 14 residues. Germline lookup yields CDR1 KGHDR and CDR2 SFDVKD. The CDR3 DNA reads TGTGCCGCCAGTATATCCGGGACAGGGGAGACCCAGTACTTC. This gives the protein CAASISGTGETQYF.

This chain connects TRBV10-3 to TRBJ2-5; 9 bases map to TRBD1. Germline V gene lookup returns CDR1 ENHRY and CDR2 SYGVKD. The CDR3 has 14 amino acids. J was trimmed by 2 bases and V by 3 bases; bases with no gene match: 1. For the CDR3, the DNA is TGTGCCATCAGTGAACAGGGGGCGCAAGAGACCCAGTACTTC. It codes for CAISEQGAQETQYF.

CDR3 sequence (DNA): TGTGCCAGCAGCTCCTCTCCCGATCAGCCCCAGCATTTT. Translating gives CASSSSPDQPQHF. This chain uses TRBV7-9 with TRBJ1-5; D is unclear. CDR3 length equals 13 residues. Trimming took off 4 bases at V and 5 bases at J, with 9 bases between the two ends. Germline V gene sequence: CDR1 SEHNR, CDR2 FQNEAQ (reference sequence).

The chain recombines TRBV4-2 with TRBJ1-6; D not certain. This CDR3 is 17 amino acids long. V was pared by 0 bases and J by 0 bases, with 9 bases between. The germline gives CDR1 LGHNA, CDR2 YNFKEQ. The CDR3 is CASSQDIQSSYNSPLHF. The CDR3 nucleotides are TGTGCCAGCAGCCAAGACATCCAGAGCTCCTATAATTCACCCCTCCACTTT.

This clonotype was counted only a few times. The J gene is TRBJ1-1, the V gene TRBV4-1; no definite D call. Trimming took 1 base from V and 3 from J, leaving 6 bases between them. The CDR3 consists of 13 residues. Germline values: CDR1 MGHRA, CDR2 YSYEKL. CDR3 protein: CASSQVLDTEAFF. The CDR3 nucleotides read TGCGCCAGCAGCCAAGTTTTGGACACTGAAGCTTTCTTT.

The chain has TRBV24-1 and TRBJ2-7; possible D gene TRBD1, 5 bases. CDR1 is KGHDR and CDR2 is SFDVKD in the germline V gene. The V end was cut by 7 bases, the J end by 2 bases, with 11 bases between. This CDR3 contains 13 residues. The CDR3 region is CATSDTGAYEQYF. CDR3 in DNA: TGTGCCACCAGCGACACAGGAGCCTACGAGCAGTACTTC.

This sequence joins TRBV9 and TRBJ2-7, with D uncertain. Near its end, the DNA agrees better with TRBJ2-1, so the J call may be wrong. This CDR3 is built from 11 residues. Germline assignment: CDR1 SGDLS and CDR2 YYNGEE. The CDR3: CASSVNNEQFF. The CDR3 bases are TGTGCCAGCAGCGTAAACAATGAGCAGTTCTTC.

This clonotype was seen only a few times. The J gene is TRBJ2-2, the V gene TRBV2; maybe TRBD2 (6 bases). CDR3 length equals 15 residues. Germline V gene sequence: CDR1 SNHLY, CDR2 FYNNEI. The V end lost 2 bases, the J end lost 2 bases, and 9 bases lay between the germline ends. CDR3 sequence: CASSELATNTGELFF. The CDR3 bases are TGTGCCAGCAGTGAACTAGCGACTAACACCGGGGAGCTGTTTTTT.

This chain links TRBV4-1 with TRBJ1-5; 12 positions match TRBD1. The trim removed 3 bases at V and 6 bases at J, leaving 6 bases unmatched. The germline V gene encodes CDR1 MGHRA and CDR2 YSYEKL. The CDR3 is made up of 16 amino acids. CDR3 protein: CASSHWGQGASQPQHF. The CDR3, as DNA: TGCGCCAGCAGCCATTGGGGACAGGGGGCGAGTCAGCCCCAGCATTTT.

The rearrangement uses TRBV19 and TRBJ1-1, with 7 nucleotides matching TRBD1. CDR1 LNHDA and CDR2 SQIVND come from the germline V gene (reference sequence). The CDR3 runs to 13 residues. V shed 3 bases, J shed 6 bases, and the junction held 4 bases outside the gene matches. This CDR3 is CASSIYRGAEAFF. CDR3 coding DNA: TGTGCCAGTAGTATTTACAGGGGCGCTGAAGCTTTCTTT.